The clone carrying this T cell receptor (beta chain) was picked up a small number of times. Its antigen remains unknown. Samples were taken at baseline and on day 1 of cycles 4 and 7. Sequencing was performed with immunoSEQ multiplex PCR; in TCRdb, only in-frame clones are kept and a portion is missing. The profile shows some 70,000 clones, roughly four fifths of them singletons. This entry belongs to a study of OX40 agonist ivuxolimab in advanced cancers. Study details: Patients' therapy was ivuxolimab, an antibody that acts as an agonist of OX40 (CD134). General study results and limits: At 0.1 to 3.0 mg/kg, CD4+ and CD8+ blood T cells expanded clonally by week 6. Relative to CD4+ cells, CD8+ T cells on average had more expanded clones.

The clonotype was recovered from an adult with an advanced solid tumor such as melanoma, head and neck, liver or kidney cancer. The starting material was CD4+ or CD8+ T cells sorted from blood, obtained in a trial of the OX40 agonist ivuxolimab.

The CDR3 coding sequence is TGTGCCAGCAGCTTGGACGCAAGCTCCTACGAGCAGTACTTC. It codes for CASSLDASSYEQYF. The V gene is TRBV5-6, the J gene TRBJ2-7; no clear D gene. CDR1 is SGHDT and CDR2 is YYEEEE in the germline V gene. Deletions cut 0 bases from V and 0 bases from J, with 7 bases between. The CDR3 loop spans 14 amino acids.